One sample yielded the 16 T cell receptor beta chains listed below, sequenced in a study of shared clonotypes between healthy human individuals. Method: immunoSEQ multiplex PCR; TCRdb's copy keeps in-frame clones and lacks some. This sample carries fewer than 550,000 clones, nearly 80% of them seen once, and the ten largest clones take roughly an eighth. The sequenced material came from PBMCs. The receptors here all came from a woman aged 40 to 55 in good health. Some clones in this sample may be carry-over from other donors' samples.

This clone was recorded once. The chain links TRBV27 to TRBJ2-3; D is undetermined. V lost 3 bases and J lost 2, with 15 bases in between. Germline V gives CDR1 MNHEY, CDR2 SMNVEV (reference sequence). This CDR3 contains 16 residues. The CDR3 coding sequence is TGTGCCAGCAGTTTCGGACCCCCCGTTTACACAGATACGCAGTATTTT. Translating it yields CASSFGPPVYTDTQYF.

The rearrangement links TRBV6-5 to TRBJ1-1, with no clear D. CDR3 length: 15 amino acids. The V gene's germline CDR1 is MNHEY and CDR2 SVGAGI. V was cut by 0 bases and J by 5 bases, with 13 bases left in between. CDR3 loop: CASSYSPPKGTEAFF. As DNA, the CDR3 is TGTGCCAGCAGTTACTCGCCCCCCAAAGGGACTGAAGCTTTCTTT.

The rearrangement links TRBV29-1 to TRBJ2-2; no clear D gene. Trimming took 6 bases from V and 6 from J, leaving 8 bases between them. The CDR3 loop spans 11 amino acids. Germline loops: CDR1 SQVTM, CDR2 ANQGSEA. CDR3 bases: TGCAGCGTGTCTAGGTCCGGGGAGCTGTTTTTT. Translated, it gives CSVSRSGELFF.

This clone was recorded once. The gene calls are TRBV28 and TRBJ1-4; 7 bases are shared with TRBD1. V gave up 6 bases and J gave up 1 base; unmatched junction bases: 5. CDR1 is MDHEN, CDR2 SYDVKM, per germline. This CDR3 contains 15 residues. The CDR3 loop reads CASSSGGETNEKLFF. The CDR3 DNA reads as TGTGCCAGCAGCTCAGGGGGGGAAACTAATGAAAAACTGTTTTTT.

This rearrangement joins TRBV6-6 to TRBJ2-7, with 8 bases fitting TRBD1. The CDR3 is 15 residues long. Germline CDR1 and CDR2: MNHNY and SVGAGI (reference sequence). Unmatched junction bases numbered 11, after V lost 4 bases and J lost 6 bases. This CDR3 is CASSSSPGQVTEQYF. CDR3 nucleotide sequence: TGTGCCAGCAGTTCATCGCCGGGACAGGTTACCGAGCAGTACTTC.

The rearrangement joins TRBV7-2 to TRBJ2-5, with 10 bases fitting TRBD1. The CDR3 runs to 16 residues. From germline, CDR1 is SGHTA and CDR2 FQGNSA. Trimming removed 2 bases from V and 1 base from J; junction bases left unmatched: 4. The CDR3 DNA is TGTGCCAGCAGCTTAAGGGGACAGGGGTTCCAAGAGACCCAGTACTTC. This encodes CASSLRGQGFQETQYF.

A word on this clone: A much bigger clone sits one base away, suggesting this may be a read error. The J gene is TRBJ1-2, the V gene TRBV4-2; 8 positions agree with TRBD1. V gave up 4 bases and J gave up 13 bases; unmatched junction bases: 8. The CDR3 is 12 residues long. From germline, CDR1 is LGHNA and CDR2 YNFKEQ. The CDR3 loop is CASSLDRDVCTF. The CDR3 nucleotides are TGTGCCAGCAGCCTGGACAGGGATGTATGCACCTTC.

This clone has just one count. The chain employs TRBV7-3 and TRBJ1-1, with D unclear. Deletions cut 4 bases from V and 5 bases from J, with 14 bases between. This CDR3 spans 14 amino acids. Germline CDR1 and CDR2: SGHTA and FQGTGA. For the CDR3, the DNA is TGTGCCAGCAGCTCAATGACGACGAGTACTGAAGCTTTCTTT. This sequence encodes CASSSMTTSTEAFF.

The chain is built from TRBV7-2 and TRBJ2-7, with TRBD2 matching over 10 bases. The J segment lost 2 bases and the V segment lost 5 bases, leaving 9 bases of the junction unmatched. The germline V gene encodes CDR1 SGHTA and CDR2 FQGNSA. This CDR3 is built from 16 residues. CDR3 bases: TGTGCCAGCAGCACCCGGACTAGCGGTAGCACCTACGAGCAGTACTTC. Amino acids: CASSTRTSGSTYEQYF.

V usage is TRBV19 and J usage is TRBJ1-5, with a tentative D call TRBD1 (5 bases). The CDR3 totals 14 residues. Deletions cut 3 bases from V and 4 bases from J, with 10 bases between. Germline V gene lookup returns CDR1 LNHDA and CDR2 SQIVND (reference sequence). This CDR3 reads CASSIRGVNQPQHF. The DNA of the CDR3 is TGTGCCAGTAGTATTAGGGGAGTTAATCAGCCCCAGCATTTT.

The chain is built from TRBV18 and TRBJ1-5; the D is unclear. The CDR3 contains 16 residues. Per germline, CDR1 KGHSH and CDR2 LQKENI. The V and J ends lost 6 bases and 1 base respectively, with 16 bases between them. In nucleotides, the CDR3 is TGTGCCAGCTCGCTAAGAGCCGATAACAGCAATCAGCCCCAGCATTTT. Residues: CASSLRADNSNQPQHF.

The CDR3 DNA is TGTGCCAGCAGCTTGCGGGCTAACTATGGCTACACCTTC. This sequence encodes CASSLRANYGYTF. The V gene is TRBV7-2, the J gene TRBJ1-2; no definite D call. V dropped 3 bases and J dropped 0 bases, with 5 bases sitting between them. The CDR3 runs 13 residues. Germline assignment: CDR1 SGHTA and CDR2 FQGNSA.

The chain couples TRBV18 to TRBJ2-5; maybe TRBD2 (7 bases). Germline CDR1 and CDR2: KGHSH and LQKENI. This CDR3 comprises 16 residues. Trimming shortened V by 1 base and J by 5 bases, and 17 bases separated the two germline ends. The CDR3 sequence: CASSPRVVQGGETQYF. CDR3 DNA: TGTGCCAGCTCACCACGGGTCGTACAGGGAGGGGAGACCCAGTACTTC.

This clone was found many times. Other DNA sequences in this sample translate to the same CDR3. The rearrangement links TRBV29-1 to TRBJ2-7; D is unclear. CDR1 and CDR2 from the germline V gene are SQVTM and ANQGSEA. Trimming took 3 bases from V and 4 from J, leaving 7 bases between them. This CDR3 has 11 amino acids. The CDR3 DNA reads TGCAGCGTTGATTCGGGTTACGAGCAGTACTTC. This translates into CSVDSGYEQYF.

V and J are TRBV18 and TRBJ2-5; D remains unclear. The germline V gene has CDR1 KGHSH and CDR2 LQKENI. The CDR3 is 12 amino acids. V lost 5 bases and J 2 bases, leaving 6 bases between the germline ends. Written as DNA, the CDR3 is TGTGCCAGCTCAACGAGTCAAGAGACCCAGTACTTC. Translation gives CASSTSQETQYF.

The J gene is TRBJ2-1, the V gene TRBV29-1; 8 bases match TRBD2. CDR3 size: 12 residues. Per germline, CDR1 SQVTM and CDR2 ANQGSEA. V trimming: 7 bases; J trimming: 7 bases; junction bases outside the gene matches: 6. The CDR3 DNA is TGCAGCGCCCGGGAGGGGGGGAATGAGCAGTTCTTC. It translates to CSAREGGNEQFF.